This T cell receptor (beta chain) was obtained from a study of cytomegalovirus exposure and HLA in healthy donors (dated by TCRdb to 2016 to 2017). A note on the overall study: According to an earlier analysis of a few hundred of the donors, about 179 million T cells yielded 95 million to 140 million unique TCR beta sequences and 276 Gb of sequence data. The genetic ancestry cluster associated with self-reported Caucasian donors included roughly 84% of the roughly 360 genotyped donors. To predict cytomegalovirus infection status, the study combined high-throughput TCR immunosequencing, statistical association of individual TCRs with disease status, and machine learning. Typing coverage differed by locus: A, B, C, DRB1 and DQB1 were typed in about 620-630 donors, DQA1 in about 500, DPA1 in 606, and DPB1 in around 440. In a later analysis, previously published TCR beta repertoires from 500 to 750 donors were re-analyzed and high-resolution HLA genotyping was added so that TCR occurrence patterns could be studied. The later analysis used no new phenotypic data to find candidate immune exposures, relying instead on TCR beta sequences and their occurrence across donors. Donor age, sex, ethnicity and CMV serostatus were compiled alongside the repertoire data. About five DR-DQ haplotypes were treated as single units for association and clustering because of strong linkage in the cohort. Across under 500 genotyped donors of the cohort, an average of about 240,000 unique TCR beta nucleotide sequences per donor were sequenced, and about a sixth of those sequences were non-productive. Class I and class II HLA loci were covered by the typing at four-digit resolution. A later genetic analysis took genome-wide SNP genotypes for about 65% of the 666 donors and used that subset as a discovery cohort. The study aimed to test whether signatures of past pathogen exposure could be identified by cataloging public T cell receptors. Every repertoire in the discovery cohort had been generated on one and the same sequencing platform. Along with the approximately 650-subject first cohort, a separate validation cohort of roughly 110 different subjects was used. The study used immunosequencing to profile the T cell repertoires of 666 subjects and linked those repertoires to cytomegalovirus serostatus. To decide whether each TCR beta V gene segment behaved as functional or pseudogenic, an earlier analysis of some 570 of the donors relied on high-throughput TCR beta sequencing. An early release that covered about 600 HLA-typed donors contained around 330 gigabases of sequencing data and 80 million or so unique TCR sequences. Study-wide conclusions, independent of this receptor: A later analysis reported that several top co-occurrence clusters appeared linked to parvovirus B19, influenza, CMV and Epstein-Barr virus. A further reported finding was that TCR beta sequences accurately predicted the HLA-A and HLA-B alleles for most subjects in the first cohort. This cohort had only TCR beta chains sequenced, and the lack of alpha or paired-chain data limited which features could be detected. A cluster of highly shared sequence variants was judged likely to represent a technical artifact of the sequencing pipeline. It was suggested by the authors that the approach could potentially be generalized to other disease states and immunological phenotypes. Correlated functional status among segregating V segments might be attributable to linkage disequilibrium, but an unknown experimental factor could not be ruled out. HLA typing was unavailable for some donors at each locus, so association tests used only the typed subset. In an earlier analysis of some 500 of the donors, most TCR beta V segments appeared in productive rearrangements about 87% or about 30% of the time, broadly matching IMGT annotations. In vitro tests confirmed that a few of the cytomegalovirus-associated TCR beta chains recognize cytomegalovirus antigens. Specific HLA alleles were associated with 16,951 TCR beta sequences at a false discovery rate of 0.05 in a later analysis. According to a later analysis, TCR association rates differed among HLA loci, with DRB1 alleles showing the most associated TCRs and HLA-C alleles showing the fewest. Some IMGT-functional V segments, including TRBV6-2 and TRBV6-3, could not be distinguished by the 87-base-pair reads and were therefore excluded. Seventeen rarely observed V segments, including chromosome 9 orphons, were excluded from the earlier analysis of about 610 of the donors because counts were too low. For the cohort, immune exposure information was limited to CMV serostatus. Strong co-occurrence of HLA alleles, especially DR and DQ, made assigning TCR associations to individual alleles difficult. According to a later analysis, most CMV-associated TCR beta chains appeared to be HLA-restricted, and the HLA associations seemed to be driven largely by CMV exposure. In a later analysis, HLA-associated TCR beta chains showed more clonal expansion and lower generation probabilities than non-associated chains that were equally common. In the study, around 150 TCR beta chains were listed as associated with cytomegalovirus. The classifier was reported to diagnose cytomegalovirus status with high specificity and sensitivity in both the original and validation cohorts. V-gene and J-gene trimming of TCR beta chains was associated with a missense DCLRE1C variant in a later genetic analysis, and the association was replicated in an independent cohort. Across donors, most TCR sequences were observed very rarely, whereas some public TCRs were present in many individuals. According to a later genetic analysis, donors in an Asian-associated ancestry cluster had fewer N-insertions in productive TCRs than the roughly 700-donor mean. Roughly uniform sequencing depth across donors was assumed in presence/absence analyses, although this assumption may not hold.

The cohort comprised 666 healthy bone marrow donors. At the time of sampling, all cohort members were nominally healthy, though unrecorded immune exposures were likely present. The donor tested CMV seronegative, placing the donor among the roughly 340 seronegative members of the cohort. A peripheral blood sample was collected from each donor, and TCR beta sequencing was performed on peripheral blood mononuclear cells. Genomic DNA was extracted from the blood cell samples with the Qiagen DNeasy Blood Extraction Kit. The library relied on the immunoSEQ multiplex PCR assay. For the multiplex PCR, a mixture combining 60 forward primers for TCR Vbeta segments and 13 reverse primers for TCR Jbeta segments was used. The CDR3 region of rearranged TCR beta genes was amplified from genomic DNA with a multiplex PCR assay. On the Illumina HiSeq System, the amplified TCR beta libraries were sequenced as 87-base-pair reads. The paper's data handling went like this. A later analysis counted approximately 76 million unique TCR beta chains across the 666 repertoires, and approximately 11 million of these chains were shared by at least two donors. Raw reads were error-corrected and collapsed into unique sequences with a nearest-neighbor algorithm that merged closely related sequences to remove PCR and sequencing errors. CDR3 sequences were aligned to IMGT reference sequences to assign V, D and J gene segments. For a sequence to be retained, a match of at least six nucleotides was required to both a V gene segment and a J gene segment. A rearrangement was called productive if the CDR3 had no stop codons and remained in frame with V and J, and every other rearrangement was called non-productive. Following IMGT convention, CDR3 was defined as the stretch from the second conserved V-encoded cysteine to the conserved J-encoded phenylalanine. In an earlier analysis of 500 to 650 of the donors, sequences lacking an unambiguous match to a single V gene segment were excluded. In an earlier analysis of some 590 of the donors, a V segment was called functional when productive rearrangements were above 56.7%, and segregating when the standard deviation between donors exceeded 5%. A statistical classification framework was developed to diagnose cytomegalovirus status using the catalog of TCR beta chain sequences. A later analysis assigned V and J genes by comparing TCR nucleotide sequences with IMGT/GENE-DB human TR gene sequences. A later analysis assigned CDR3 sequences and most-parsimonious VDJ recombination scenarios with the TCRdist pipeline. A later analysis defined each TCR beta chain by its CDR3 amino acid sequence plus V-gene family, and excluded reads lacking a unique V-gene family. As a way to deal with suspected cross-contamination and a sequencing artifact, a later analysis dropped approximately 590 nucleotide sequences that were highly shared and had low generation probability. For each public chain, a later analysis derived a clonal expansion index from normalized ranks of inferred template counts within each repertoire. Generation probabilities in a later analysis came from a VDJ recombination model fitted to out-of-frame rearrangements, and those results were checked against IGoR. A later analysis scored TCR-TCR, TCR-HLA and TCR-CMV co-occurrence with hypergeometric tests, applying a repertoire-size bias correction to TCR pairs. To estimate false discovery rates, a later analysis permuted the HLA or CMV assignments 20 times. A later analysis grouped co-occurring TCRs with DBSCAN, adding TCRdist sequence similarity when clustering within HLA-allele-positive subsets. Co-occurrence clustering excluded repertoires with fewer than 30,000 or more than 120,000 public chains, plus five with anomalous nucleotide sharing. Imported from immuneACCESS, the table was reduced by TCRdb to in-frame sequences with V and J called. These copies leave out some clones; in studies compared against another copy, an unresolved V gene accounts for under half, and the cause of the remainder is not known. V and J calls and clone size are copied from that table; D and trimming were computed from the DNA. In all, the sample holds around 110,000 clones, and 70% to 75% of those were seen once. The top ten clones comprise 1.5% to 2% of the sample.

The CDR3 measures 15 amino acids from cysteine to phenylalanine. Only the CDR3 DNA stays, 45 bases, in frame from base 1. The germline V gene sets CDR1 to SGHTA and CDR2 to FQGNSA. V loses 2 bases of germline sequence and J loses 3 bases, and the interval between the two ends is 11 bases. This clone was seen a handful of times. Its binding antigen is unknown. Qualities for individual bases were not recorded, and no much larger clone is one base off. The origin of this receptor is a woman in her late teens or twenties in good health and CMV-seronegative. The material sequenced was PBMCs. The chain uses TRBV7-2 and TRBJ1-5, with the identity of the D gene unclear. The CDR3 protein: CASSLKMSSNQPQHF. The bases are TGTGCCAGCAGCTTAAAGATGAGCTCCAATCAGCCCCAGCATTTT.